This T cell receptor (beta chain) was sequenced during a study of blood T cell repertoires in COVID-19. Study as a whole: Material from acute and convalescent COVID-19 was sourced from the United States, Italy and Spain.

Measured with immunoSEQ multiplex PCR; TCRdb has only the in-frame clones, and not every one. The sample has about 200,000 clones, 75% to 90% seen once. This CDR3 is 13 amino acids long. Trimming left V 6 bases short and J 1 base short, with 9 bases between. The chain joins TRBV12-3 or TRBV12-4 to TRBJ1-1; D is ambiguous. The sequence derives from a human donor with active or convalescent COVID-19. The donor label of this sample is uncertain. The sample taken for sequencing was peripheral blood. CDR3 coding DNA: TGTGCCAGCAGGAGGCAAAAGAACACTGAAGCTTTCTTT. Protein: CASRRQKNTEAFF.